One and the same sample provided the 7 T cell receptor beta chains below, sequenced in a study of cytomegalovirus exposure and HLA in healthy donors (TCRdb year 2017). Library creation used the immunoSEQ multiplex PCR assay. The multiplex PCR relied on a mix of 60 forward primers for TCR Vbeta segments and 13 reverse primers for TCR Jbeta segments. What TCRdb holds here is the immuneACCESS table cut down to in-frame rearrangements. Part of the clones is not present; checked against another copy, under half of the missing clones reflect an unresolved V gene, and the others are unexplained. The sample table lists 80,000 to 95,000 clones, about four fifths of them with a count of one. Jointly, the top ten make up around 1.8% of the sample. The sequencing input was PBMCs. All receptors derive from a woman in her 30s in good health and CMV-seronegative.

The rearrangement links TRBV7-8 to TRBJ1-6, with 8 bases lining up with TRBD1. CDR1 is SGHVS and CDR2 is FQNEAQ in the germline V gene. The CDR3 covers 16 residues. V lost 2 bases, J lost 7 bases, and 7 bases stayed unmatched. CDR3 in amino acids: CASSLSTGVPNSPLHF. CDR3 DNA: TGTGCCAGCAGCTTATCGACAGGGGTGCCGAATTCACCCCTCCACTTT.

The chain links TRBV5-1 to TRBJ2-7; D perhaps matches TRBD1 (6 bases). Germline values: CDR1 SGHRS, CDR2 YFSETQ. V was cut by 4 bases and J by 0 bases, with 11 bases left in between. This CDR3 spans 14 amino acids. The CDR3 region is CASSNTGSSYEQYF. The CDR3 DNA is TGCGCCAGCAGCAATACAGGGAGCTCCTACGAGCAGTACTTC. Using reference TRBV5-1 and TRBJ2-7 for the parts outside the CDR3, the full variable domain is KAGVTQTPRYLIKTRGQQVTLSCSPISGHRSVSWYQQTPGQGLQFLFEYFSETQRNKGNFPGRFSGRQFSNSRSEMNVSTLELGDSALYLCASSNTGSSYEQYFGPGTRLTVT.

This chain connects TRBV14 to TRBJ1-6; a possible D gene is TRBD1 (5 bases). CDR1 is SGHDN and CDR2 is FVKESK in the germline V gene. V was shortened by 0 bases and J by 16 bases, with 19 bases between the two germline ends. CDR3 length: 15 residues. The DNA of the CDR3 is TGTGCCAGCAGCCAAGATAGTCTTAAGGGGTACGGGCTCCACTTT. Protein sequence: CASSQDSLKGYGLHF.

CDR3 in amino acids: CSVNRGRAGELFF. CDR3 bases: TGCAGCGTCAACAGGGGGCGGGCCGGGGAGCTGTTTTTT. V is TRBV29-1 and J is TRBJ2-2; 9 bases map to TRBD1. Losses at the gene ends were 6 bases for V and 6 bases for J; bases not matched to a gene: 5. Germline loops: CDR1 SQVTM, CDR2 ANQGSEA. This CDR3 spans 13 amino acids.

The chain joins TRBV2 to TRBJ1-2; TRBD1 is a possible D gene (6 bases). CDR3 length: 13 amino acids. Germline CDR1 and CDR2: SNHLY and FYNNEI. Trimming cost V 6 bases and J 5 bases, with 13 bases left between them. The CDR3 spells CASSPEGGYGYTF. DNA for the CDR3: TGTGCCAGCAGCCCGGAGGGGGGGTATGGCTACACCTTC.

This clone was detected only once. The chain has TRBV19 and TRBJ2-1; 13 bases line up with TRBD2. The V gene's germline CDR1 is LNHDA and CDR2 SQIVND (reference sequence). The CDR3 has 18 residues. V trimming: 5 bases; J trimming: 6 bases; junction bases outside the gene matches: 13. CDR3 protein: CASSSIGTSGRARNEQFF. In DNA, the CDR3 is TGTGCCAGTAGTTCGATTGGAACTAGCGGGAGGGCCCGCAATGAGCAGTTCTTC.

The chain is built from TRBV2 and TRBJ2-1; the D is unclear. There are 14 residues in the CDR3. Looked up from germline, CDR1 is SNHLY and CDR2 is FYNNEI. Here the CDR3 DNA reads TGTGGCCAGCACGAGAACGACTTCGGTTATGAGCAGTTCTTC. As protein: CGQHENDFGYEQFF. Based on the CDR3 plus reference TRBV2 and TRBJ2-1, the full variable domain is EPEVTQTPSHQVTQMGQEVILRCVPISNHLYFYWYRQILGQKVEFLVSFYNNEISEKSEIFDDQFSVERPDGSNFTLKIRSTKLEDSAMYFCGQHENDFGYEQFFGPGTRLTVL.